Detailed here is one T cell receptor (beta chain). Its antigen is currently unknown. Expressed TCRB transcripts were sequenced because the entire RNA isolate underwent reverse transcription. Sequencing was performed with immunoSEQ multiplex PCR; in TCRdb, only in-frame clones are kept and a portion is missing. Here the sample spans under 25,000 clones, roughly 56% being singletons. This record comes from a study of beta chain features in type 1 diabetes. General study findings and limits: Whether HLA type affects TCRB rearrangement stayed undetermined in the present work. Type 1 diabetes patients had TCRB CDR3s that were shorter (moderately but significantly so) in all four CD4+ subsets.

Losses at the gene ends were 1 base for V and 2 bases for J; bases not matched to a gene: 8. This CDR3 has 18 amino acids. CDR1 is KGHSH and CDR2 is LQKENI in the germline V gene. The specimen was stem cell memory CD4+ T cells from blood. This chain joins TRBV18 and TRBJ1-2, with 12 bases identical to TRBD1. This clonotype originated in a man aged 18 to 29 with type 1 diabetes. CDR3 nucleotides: TGTGCCAGCTCACCACTCGGGACAGGGGGCGCGAGGAACTATGGCTACACCTTC. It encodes CASSPLGTGGARNYGYTF. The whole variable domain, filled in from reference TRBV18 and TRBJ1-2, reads NAGVMQNPRHLVRRRGQEARLRCSPMKGHSHVYWYRQLPEEGLKFMVYLQKENIIDESGMPKERFSAEFPKEGPSILRIQQVVRGDSAAYFCASSPLGTGGARNYGYTFGSGTRLTVV.